What follows are 11 T cell receptor beta chains derived from one specimen sequenced in a study of OX40 agonist ivuxolimab in advanced cancers. Assay: immunoSEQ multiplex PCR; the TCRdb copy retains only in-frame clones and omits some. The sample lists tens of thousands of clones; just over 85% were seen once. The sequenced sample was CD4+ or CD8+ T cells sorted from blood, obtained in a trial of the OX40 agonist ivuxolimab. The receptors derive from an adult with an advanced solid tumor such as melanoma, head and neck, liver or kidney cancer.

The V call is TRBV29-1, the J call TRBJ1-2; tentative D call: TRBD1 (5 bases). The germline V gene has CDR1 SQVTM and CDR2 ANQGSEA. The CDR3 has 11 residues. V lost 4 bases and J 10 bases, leaving 13 bases between the germline ends. As DNA, the CDR3 is TGCAGCGTTGGGCAGGGAGTAGACTACACCTTC. As protein: CSVGQGVDYTF. Full variable domain (missing parts from reference TRBV29-1 and TRBJ1-2): SAVISQKPSRDICQRGTSLTIQCQVDSQVTMMFWYRQQPGQSLTLIATANQGSEATYESGFVIDKFPISRPNLTFSTLTVSNMSPEDSSIYLCSVGQGVDYTFGSGTRLTVV.

V usage is TRBV11-2 and J usage is TRBJ1-5, with D maybe TRBD1 (6 bases). Looked up from germline, CDR1 is SGHAT and CDR2 is FQNNGV. Trimming stripped 2 bases from V and 6 bases from J, with 11 bases between. The CDR3 length is 14 residues. This chain's CDR3 is CASSLSGVGQPQHF. In DNA, the CDR3 is TGTGCCAGCAGCTTATCAGGGGTGGGTCAGCCCCAGCATTTT. Combining the CDR3 with reference TRBV11-2 and TRBJ1-5 gives the whole variable domain EAGVAQSPRYKIIEKRQSVAFWCNPISGHATLYWYQQILGQGPKLLIQFQNNGVVDDSQLPKDRFSAERLKGVDSTLKIQPAKLEDSAVYLCASSLSGVGQPQHFGDGTRLSIL.

The CDR3 DNA reads TGTGCCAGCAGTCCGGGGACAGGGGGAAATCAGCCCCAGCATTTT. This translates into CASSPGTGGNQPQHF. The rearrangement joins TRBV27 to TRBJ1-5; 11 bases line up with TRBD1. Germline V gene data show CDR1 as MNHEY and CDR2 as SMNVEV (reference sequence). V lost 5 bases to trimming and J lost 4 bases; unmatched junction nucleotides: 4. The CDR3 contains 15 residues.

The chain employs TRBV7-6 and TRBJ2-1, with 9 nucleotides matching TRBD2. The V gene end was trimmed by 3 bases and the J gene end by 6 bases; junction bases not matched to a gene: 3. Germline V lookup: CDR1 SGHVS, CDR2 FNYEAQ. The CDR3 consists of 14 residues. CDR3: CASSFPTSGNEQFF. For the CDR3, the DNA is TGTGCCAGCAGCTTTCCGACTAGCGGCAATGAGCAGTTCTTC.

The chain carries TRBV4-3 and TRBJ2-7; D unclear. V lost 0 bases to trimming and J lost 3 bases, with 12 bases between them. Germline CDR1 reads LGHNA; CDR2 reads YSLEER. The CDR3 has 15 amino acids. CDR3 sequence: CASSQDSGTRYEQYF. Written as DNA, the CDR3 is TGCGCCAGCAGCCAAGATTCGGGCACCCGCTACGAGCAGTACTTC.

The chain uses TRBV6-5 and TRBJ1-2; D possibly corresponds to TRBD1 (5 bases). The CDR3 is made up of 14 amino acids. Trimming left V 2 bases short and J 4 bases short, with 11 bases between. The germline CDR1 and CDR2 sequences are MNHEY and SVGAGI. The CDR3 bases are TGTGCCAGCAGTTACAACGACAGAAGCTATGGCTACACCTTC. It encodes CASSYNDRSYGYTF.

The chain is built from TRBV2 and TRBJ2-7; no reliable D call. The V gene's germline CDR1 is SNHLY and CDR2 FYNNEI. The ends were cut back, 6 bases at V and 1 base at J, with 7 bases in the middle. The CDR3 loop spans 12 amino acids. The chain's CDR3 is CASSEHSYEQYF. The CDR3 nucleotides read TGTGCCAGCAGCGAACATTCCTACGAGCAGTACTTC.

The V call is TRBV2, the J call TRBJ2-7, with 7 bases aligning to TRBD2. Germline assignment: CDR1 SNHLY and CDR2 FYNNEI. The V segment lost 0 bases and the J segment 7 bases; nucleotides outside the gene matches: 9. This CDR3 has 15 amino acids. CDR3 sequence (DNA): TGTGCCAGCAGTGAAGCGTCTAGCGGAGAAGGGGAGCAGTACTTC. This translates into CASSEASSGEGEQYF.

The chain carries TRBV7-9 and TRBJ2-7, with D maybe TRBD1 (5 bases). CDR1 SEHNR and CDR2 FQNEAQ come from the germline V gene (reference sequence). This CDR3 has 13 residues. V shed 5 bases and J shed 3 bases, with 11 bases lying between them. The CDR3: CASSPGQLYEQYF. The CDR3 DNA sequence: TGTGCCAGCAGCCCAGGACAACTCTACGAGCAGTACTTC.

The chain couples TRBV15 to TRBJ2-5; no clear D. The V end was cut by 0 bases, the J end by 5 bases, with 13 bases between. The CDR3 loop spans 15 amino acids. Looked up from germline, CDR1 is LNHNV and CDR2 is YYDKDF (reference sequence). Here the CDR3 DNA reads TGTGCCACCAGCAGAGATATCGTTCGGTTGGAGACCCAGTACTTC. Translating gives CATSRDIVRLETQYF.

The CDR3 bases are TGCAGCGTTGGCAGCTACAAAAACATTCAGTACTTC. The encoded protein is CSVGSYKNIQYF. The rearrangement links TRBV29-1 to TRBJ2-4; D gene unclear. Trimming removed 4 bases from V and 3 bases from J, with 7 bases in between. The CDR3 length is 12 residues. Looked up from germline, CDR1 is SQVTM and CDR2 is ANQGSEA.